The 3 T cell receptor beta chains below come from one sample, sequenced in a study of identifying expanded T cells in peripheral blood. TCRdb keeps only in-frame clones here, not all; method: immunoSEQ multiplex PCR. The sample comprises around 100,000 clones, about 91% of which are singletons, and roughly an eighth rests with the top ten. Sequenced sample: blood. The receptors shown here come from a person between 18 and 75 years old in good health.

This clone was counted between two and nine times. V is TRBV7-2 and J is TRBJ1-2, with TRBD1 as a possible D gene (5 bases). Germline V lookup: CDR1 SGHTA, CDR2 FQGNSA. CDR3 length: 13 amino acids. V was shortened by 7 bases and J by 0 bases, with 9 bases between the two germline ends. This CDR3 reads CASKGPANYGYTF. DNA of the CDR3: TGTGCCAGCAAGGGGCCGGCTAACTATGGCTACACCTTC.

This chain links TRBV6-5 with TRBJ1-1, with 7 bases that match TRBD1. The CDR3 is 16 residues long. Trimming took 3 bases from V and 2 from J; bases not matched to a gene: 9. Germline assignment: CDR1 MNHEY and CDR2 SVGAGI. DNA for the CDR3: TGTGCCAGCAGTTATGGACAGGCTCGTATAAACACTGAAGCTTTCTTT. Translated: CASSYGQARINTEAFF.

The chain recombines TRBV29-1 with TRBJ2-3; 7 bases agree with TRBD2. Germline V gene data show CDR1 as SQVTM and CDR2 as ANQGSEA. The CDR3 is 14 residues long. The V and J ends lost 4 bases and 3 bases, in that order; junction bases with no gene match: 7. The CDR3 loop is CSVAAGVWTDTQYF. CDR3 DNA: TGCAGCGTTGCCGCGGGGGTGTGGACAGATACGCAGTATTTT.